A single sample gave rise to the 21 T cell receptor beta chains below, sequenced in a study of CD8 T cells in Susac syndrome. An amount of RNA that ranged from roughly 0.45 to 1 ug was reverse transcribed with random hexamers. TCRdb passed the immunoSEQ multiplex PCR reads through MiXCR, listing each CDR3 protein once. The sample has a few hundred thousand distinct CDR3 sequences, approximately 81% seen once; the top ten hold about 0.11%. Specimen: CD8+ T cells from PBMCs. Receptors were obtained from a human donor with multiple sclerosis.

The chain is built from TRBV5-6 and TRBJ2-7, with a weak D call TRBD2 (6 bases). The V end was cut by 5 bases, the J end by 12 bases, with 15 bases between. Germline V gives CDR1 SGHDT, CDR2 YYEEEE. This CDR3 comprises 11 residues. In nucleotides, the CDR3 is TGTGCCAGCAGTTGGACTATTCCCTCGTACTTC. It codes for CASSWTIPSYF.

The CDR3 DNA sequence: TGTGCCAGCAGTTACTCGAATGCAGATACGCAGTATTTT. Translated, it gives CASSYSNADTQYF. The chain uses TRBV6-6 and TRBJ2-3; D is unclear. Trimming shortened V by 0 bases and J by 4 bases, and 5 bases separated the two germline ends. Germline V gene data show CDR1 as MNHNY and CDR2 as SVGAGI (reference sequence). The CDR3 is 13 residues long.

A single count supports this clonotype. CDR3 loop: CASSSTSGRRSYNEQFF. The CDR3 region has the DNA TGTGCCAGCAGTTCGACTAGCGGGAGGCGCTCCTACAATGAGCAGTTCTTC. V gene TRBV6-5 combines with J gene TRBJ2-1; the match to TRBD2 covers 13 bases. Germline assignment: CDR1 MNHEY and CDR2 SVGAGI. There are 17 residues in the CDR3. Trimming cost V 4 bases and J 0 bases; bases outside gene matches: 3.

To note about this clonotype: Because the CDR3's place on the DNA is in doubt, the DNA is left out and the CDR3 is given as listed by TCRdb. This chain uses TRBV23-1 with TRBJ2-2; TRBD1 was called by the table and not checked on the DNA. TRBV23-1 is sorted into the ORF group, with uncertain function. With termini counted, the CDR3 has 15 amino acids. The CDR3 sequence is CASSQPGQEPGSCFF.

This clonotype was detected only once. The gene calls are TRBV28 and TRBJ2-1; D is undetermined. CDR3 length: 12 amino acids. The germline gives CDR1 MDHEN, CDR2 SYDVKM. The V gene lost 1 base and the J gene lost 9 bases, with 7 bases spanning the gap. CDR3 sequence: CASSLFGIEQFF. DNA of the CDR3: TGTGCCAGCAGTTTATTTGGCATTGAGCAGTTCTTC.

The V gene is TRBV5-1, the J gene TRBJ2-1; 10 bases line up with TRBD2. The J segment lost 4 bases and the V segment lost 3 bases, leaving 4 bases of the junction unmatched. The V gene's germline CDR1 is SGHRS and CDR2 YFSETQ. The CDR3 is made up of 15 amino acids. The CDR3 coding sequence is TGCGCCAGCAGCTGGACTAGCGGATTATACAATGAGCAGTTCTTC. Its translation is CASSWTSGLYNEQFF.

This clonotype was recorded only once. This chain joins TRBV4-1 and TRBJ2-1, with no clear D. Germline loops: CDR1 MGHRA, CDR2 YSYEKL. Deletions cut 2 bases from V and 0 bases from J, with 8 bases between. This CDR3 comprises 15 residues. CDR3: CASSQLDGSYNEQFF. CDR3 bases: TGCGCCAGCAGCCAACTCGACGGCTCCTACAATGAGCAGTTCTTC.

The chain carries TRBV5-1 and TRBJ1-1; tentative D call: TRBD1 (5 bases). This CDR3 comprises 15 residues. Deletions cut 0 bases from V and 6 bases from J, with 15 bases between. CDR1 and CDR2 (germline): SGHRS, YFSETQ. This chain's CDR3 is CASSLDLGVIAEAFF. Here the CDR3 DNA reads TGCGCCAGCAGCTTGGATCTGGGGGTGATCGCTGAAGCTTTCTTT.

This chain connects TRBV28 to TRBJ1-2, with 9 bases aligning to TRBD1. V shed 5 bases and J 8 bases; nucleotides not matched to a gene: 9. CDR3 length: 14 amino acids. Germline CDR1 and CDR2: MDHEN and SYDVKM. The CDR3 nucleotides are TGTGCCAGCAGTGTGATACAGGGGGCGCGGGGCTACACCTTC. It is translated as CASSVIQGARGYTF.

Only one count was recorded for this clonotype. This chain links TRBV27 with TRBJ2-3; 9 bases are shared with TRBD2. This CDR3 spans 15 amino acids. Germline CDR1 MNHEY, CDR2 SMNVEV (reference sequence). Trimming cost V 3 bases and J 4 bases; bases outside gene matches: 5. CDR3 DNA sequence: TGTGCCAGCAGTTTCTTAGCGGGAGTGCCAGATACGCAGTATTTT. It codes for CASSFLAGVPDTQYF.

This sequence joins TRBV5-1 and TRBJ2-1; the D is unclear. The CDR3 is 17 amino acids. Trimming left V 0 bases short and J 0 bases short, with 13 bases between. CDR1 and CDR2 (germline): SGHRS, YFSETQ. The CDR3 region has the DNA TGCGCCAGCAGCTTGGCGCTGGGCGCGAGCTCCTACAATGAGCAGTTCTTC. Translating it yields CASSLALGASSYNEQFF.

In its sample, this clonotype was seen once. V is TRBV2 and J is TRBJ2-1, with no clear D. Trimming removed 2 bases at V and 7 bases at J, with 21 bases between. This CDR3 has 17 residues. Germline V CDR1 and CDR2: SNHLY, FYNNEI. CDR3 in amino acids: CASSERSGSLGTNEQFF. CDR3 sequence (DNA): TGTGCCAGCAGTGAAAGATCGGGCAGCCTAGGAACTAATGAGCAGTTCTTC.

The rearrangement joins TRBV20-1 to TRBJ1-2; 7 nucleotides agree with TRBD1. With 6 bases clipped from V and 8 bases from J, the junction kept 12 bases outside the gene matches. The CDR3 is made up of 13 amino acids. Germline V CDR1 and CDR2: DFQATT, SNEGSKA (reference sequence). The CDR3 DNA follows: TGCAGTGCCTTAGTTGACAGGGATTTCGGCTACACCTTC. The encoded protein is CSALVDRDFGYTF.

The chain has TRBV4-2 and TRBJ2-7; D may be TRBD2 (6 bases). V shed 4 bases and J shed 5 bases, with 15 bases lying between them. This CDR3 has 14 amino acids. Germline V gives CDR1 LGHNA, CDR2 YNFKEQ. The CDR3 loop reads CASSPGRRENEQYF. In DNA form, the CDR3 reads TGTGCCAGCAGCCCCGGACGGCGGGAAAACGAGCAGTACTTC.

The rearrangement links TRBV9 to TRBJ2-7, with TRBD2 matching over 9 bases. V lost 0 bases, J lost 3 bases, and 7 bases stayed unmatched. The CDR3 covers 16 residues. Germline assignment: CDR1 SGDLS and CDR2 YYNGEE. In DNA form, the CDR3 reads TGTGCCAGCAGCGTAGCGGCGGGAGGGGCAGACTACGAGCAGTACTTC. It is translated as CASSVAAGGADYEQYF.

The gene calls are TRBV7-9 and TRBJ2-6, with D uncertain. In germline, CDR1 is SEHNR, CDR2 FQNEAQ (reference sequence). This CDR3 comprises 11 residues. The ends were cut back, 1 base at V and 16 bases at J, with 8 bases in the middle. CDR3 region: CASSLGRGLTF. In nucleotides, the CDR3 is TGTGCCAGCAGCTTAGGAAGAGGACTGACTTTC. Drawing the rest from reference TRBV7-9 and TRBJ2-6, the complete variable domain is DTGVSQNPRHKITKRGQNVTFRCDPISEHNRLYWYRQTLGQGPEFLTYFQNEAQLEKSRLLSDRFSAERPKGSFSTLEIQRTEQGDSAMYLCASSLGRGLTFGAGSRLTVL.

The CDR3, as DNA: TGTGCCAGCAGCGGTAGCGGGAGAAAAAATACGCAGTATTTT. Protein sequence: CASSGSGRKNTQYF. The V call is TRBV9, the J call TRBJ2-3; 9 nucleotides match TRBD2. CDR1 is SGDLS, CDR2 YYNGEE, per germline. Trimming at V came to 3 bases and at J to 7 bases, leaving 6 bases not matched to a gene. The CDR3 covers 14 residues.

This chain uses TRBV7-9 with TRBJ2-1; D is unresolved. The length of the CDR3 is 13 residues. Per the germline V gene, CDR1 is SEHNR and CDR2 is FQNEAQ (reference sequence). V was shortened by 1 base and J by 8 bases, with 9 bases between the two germline ends. The CDR3 DNA follows: TGTGCCAGCAGCTTAGTAACTGTCTATGAGCAGTTCTTC. Encoded protein: CASSLVTVYEQFF.

V gene TRBV29-1 combines with J gene TRBJ2-2; 9 nucleotides match TRBD2. CDR1 and CDR2 (germline): SQVTM, ANQGSEA. With V trimmed by 4 bases and J by 4 bases, 7 bases remained unmatched. This CDR3 contains 15 residues. The CDR3 DNA is TGCAGCGTTGCACTAGCGGGCGTGATCACCGGGGAGCTGTTTTTT. Translated: CSVALAGVITGELFF.

This chain links TRBV7-9 with TRBJ2-5, with 7 nucleotides matching TRBD1. Germline V gives CDR1 SEHNR, CDR2 FQNEAQ (reference sequence). The V and J ends lost 5 bases and 4 bases, in that order; junction bases with no gene match: 10. The CDR3 extends over 15 amino acids. CDR3 region: CASSTRQGRVETQYF. CDR3 bases: TGTGCCAGCAGCACCCGACAGGGACGGGTAGAGACCCAGTACTTC.

The chain links TRBV25-1 to TRBJ2-7; TRBD2 agrees at 12 bases. CDR1 and CDR2 (germline): MGHDK, SYGVNS. The CDR3 sequence is 15 residues long. Trimming cost V 3 bases and J 3 bases; bases outside gene matches: 3. The CDR3 nucleotides are TGTGCCAGCAGTGATCTAGCGGGAGGGATCTACGAGCAGTACTTC. It translates to CASSDLAGGIYEQYF.